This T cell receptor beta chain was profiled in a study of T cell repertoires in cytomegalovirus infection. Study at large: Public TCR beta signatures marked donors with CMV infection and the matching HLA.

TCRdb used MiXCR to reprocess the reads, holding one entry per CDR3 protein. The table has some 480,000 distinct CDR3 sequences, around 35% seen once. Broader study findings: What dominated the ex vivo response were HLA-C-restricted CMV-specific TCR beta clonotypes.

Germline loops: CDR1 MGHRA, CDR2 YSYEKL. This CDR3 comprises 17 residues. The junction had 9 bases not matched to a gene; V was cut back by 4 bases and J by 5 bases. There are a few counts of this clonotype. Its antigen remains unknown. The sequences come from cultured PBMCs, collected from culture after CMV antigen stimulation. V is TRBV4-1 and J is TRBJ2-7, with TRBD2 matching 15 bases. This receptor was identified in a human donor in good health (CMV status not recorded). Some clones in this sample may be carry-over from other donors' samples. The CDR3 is CASSLGLAGGPGHEQYV. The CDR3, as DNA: TGCGCCAGCAGCCTAGGACTAGCGGGAGGGCCGGGCCACGAGCAGTACGTC.